This T cell receptor (beta chain) was documented in a study of T-cell reconstitution after alpha-beta-depleted transplantation in children. This CDR3 region has 15 residues. V lost 0 bases and J 0 bases, leaving 10 bases between the germline ends. Germline CDR1 and CDR2: DFQATT and SNEGSKA (reference sequence). Unique molecular identifiers were incorporated when the TCRbeta library was constructed. TCRdb processed the PCR reads anew with MiXCR; each CDR3 protein has one entry. The data contain roughly 98,000 distinct CDR3 sequences, less than 20% of them singletons. The material was PBMCs, mostly from graft donor cells, obtained 180 days after TCRalphabeta/CD19-depleted stem cell transplant. This TCR was sampled from a male patient aged 2-15 years who had a stem cell transplant for acute lymphoblastic leukemia, so the T cells may come from the graft donor. The genes are TRBV20-1 and TRBJ2-3; D is possibly TRBD2 (5 bases). This chain's CDR3 is CSARDERSSTDTQYF. As DNA, the CDR3 is TGCAGTGCTAGAGACGAGCGGTCTAGCACAGATACGCAGTATTTT.